This TCR beta chain was observed in a study (dated by TCRdb to about 2016). Via the germline V gene (reference sequence), CDR1 is DFQATT and CDR2 SNEGSKA. Trimming removed 1 base from V and 4 bases from J; the gene matches leave 3 bases unexplained. Taken from cysteine to phenylalanine, the CDR3 has 14 residues. The entry retains the CDR3 DNA only, 42 bases that are in frame from base 1. This clonotype was seen only a few times. Its antigen remains unidentified. Base qualities are not recorded, but no much larger clone differs from it by a single base. The library was built by means of RT-PCR. Reads for this sample came from an Illumina MiSeq. TCRdb cleaned the public reads at Q25 with fastp, built clones with MiXCR and kept in-frame beta chains. Each CDR3 protein gets just one entry, which takes the most common genes and DNA from the rows behind it. The sample table records about 680,000 distinct CDR3 sequences; 12% to 15% of these occur just once. Clones ranked in the top ten supply around 3.3% of the sample.

The receptor was isolated from a female donor in good health, serving as a healthy control. The chain joins TRBV20-1 to TRBJ2-2; TRBD2 fits 7 bases in the junction. Source material: memory CD4+ T cells from blood. The CDR3 in this case is CSARGTSFTGELFF. The DNA sequence follows: TGCAGTGCTAGAGGGACTAGTTTCACCGGGGAGCTGTTTTTT.